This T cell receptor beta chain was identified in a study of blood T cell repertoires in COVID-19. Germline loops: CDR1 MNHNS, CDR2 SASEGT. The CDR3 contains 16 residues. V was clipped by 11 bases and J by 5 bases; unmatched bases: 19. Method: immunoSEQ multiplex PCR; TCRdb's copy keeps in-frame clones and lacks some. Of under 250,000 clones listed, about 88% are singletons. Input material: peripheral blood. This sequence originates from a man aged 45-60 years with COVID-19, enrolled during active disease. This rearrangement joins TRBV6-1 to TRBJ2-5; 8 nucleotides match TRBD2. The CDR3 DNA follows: TGTGCCCCCAGTGAAGCGGGGCGGGGGGCGGGGGAGACCCAGTACTTC. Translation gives CAPSEAGRGAGETQYF.